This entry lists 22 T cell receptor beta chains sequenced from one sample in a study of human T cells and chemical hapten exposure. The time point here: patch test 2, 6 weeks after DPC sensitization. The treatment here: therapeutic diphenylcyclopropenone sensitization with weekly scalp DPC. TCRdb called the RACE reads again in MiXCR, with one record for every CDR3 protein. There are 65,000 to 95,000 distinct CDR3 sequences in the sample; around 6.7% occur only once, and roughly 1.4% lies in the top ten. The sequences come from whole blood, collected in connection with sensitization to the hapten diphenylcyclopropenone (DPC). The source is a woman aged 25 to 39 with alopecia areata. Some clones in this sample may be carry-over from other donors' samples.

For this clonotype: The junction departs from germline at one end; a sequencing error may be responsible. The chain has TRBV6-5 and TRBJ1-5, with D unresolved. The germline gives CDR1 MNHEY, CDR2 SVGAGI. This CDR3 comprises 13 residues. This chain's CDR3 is CASSYGSNQPQNF. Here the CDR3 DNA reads TGTGCCAGCAGCTATGGGTCGAATCAGCCCCAGAATTTT.

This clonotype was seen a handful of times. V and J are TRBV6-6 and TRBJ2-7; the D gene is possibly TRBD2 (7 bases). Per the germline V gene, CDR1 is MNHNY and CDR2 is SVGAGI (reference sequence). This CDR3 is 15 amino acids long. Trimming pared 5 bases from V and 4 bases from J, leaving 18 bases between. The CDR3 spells CASSTTLGGPYEQYF. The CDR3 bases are TGTGCCAGCAGTACCACCCTCGGGGGGCCGTACGAGCAGTACTTC.

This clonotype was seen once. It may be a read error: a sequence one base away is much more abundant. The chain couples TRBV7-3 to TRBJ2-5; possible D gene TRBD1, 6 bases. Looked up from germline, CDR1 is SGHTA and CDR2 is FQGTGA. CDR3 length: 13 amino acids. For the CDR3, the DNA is TGTGTCAGCAGCCCTGACAGGTTGCGAACCCAGTACTTC. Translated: CVSSPDRLRTQYF.

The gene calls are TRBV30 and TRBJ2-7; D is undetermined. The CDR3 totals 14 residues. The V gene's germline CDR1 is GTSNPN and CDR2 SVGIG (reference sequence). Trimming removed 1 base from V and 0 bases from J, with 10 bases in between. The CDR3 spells CAWSEELFSYEQYF. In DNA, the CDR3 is TGTGCCTGGAGTGAGGAGCTTTTCTCCTACGAGCAGTACTTC.

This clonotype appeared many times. CDR3 bases: TGTGCCAGCAGTCCTAGCGGGGGCCCCACAGATACGCAGTATTTT. Protein: CASSPSGGPTDTQYF. The rearrangement uses TRBV6-5 and TRBJ2-3, with 10 bases identical to TRBD2. Germline lookup yields CDR1 MNHEY and CDR2 SVGAGI. J gave up 2 bases and V 5 bases, and 4 bases lay outside the gene matches. CDR3 length: 15 amino acids.

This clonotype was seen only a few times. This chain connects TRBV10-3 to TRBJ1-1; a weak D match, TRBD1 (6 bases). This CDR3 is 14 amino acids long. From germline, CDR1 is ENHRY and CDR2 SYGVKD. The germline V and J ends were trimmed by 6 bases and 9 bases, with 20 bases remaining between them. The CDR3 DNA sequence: TGTGCCATCAGGGGGGGCCTTTTGCAGGGCCAAGCTTTCTTT. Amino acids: CAIRGGLLQGQAFF.

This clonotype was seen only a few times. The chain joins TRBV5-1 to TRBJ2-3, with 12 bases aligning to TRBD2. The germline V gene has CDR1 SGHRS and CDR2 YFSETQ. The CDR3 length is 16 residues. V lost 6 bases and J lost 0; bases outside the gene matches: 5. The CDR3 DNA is TGCGCCAGCAACCCCGGGACTAGCGGGAGCACAGATACGCAGTATTTT. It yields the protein CASNPGTSGSTDTQYF. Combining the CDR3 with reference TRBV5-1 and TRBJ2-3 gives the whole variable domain KAGVTQTPRYLIKTRGQQVTLSCSPISGHRSVSWYQQTPGQGLQFLFEYFSETQRNKGNFPGRFSGRQFSNSRSEMNVSTLELGDSALYLCASNPGTSGSTDTQYFGPGTRLTVL.

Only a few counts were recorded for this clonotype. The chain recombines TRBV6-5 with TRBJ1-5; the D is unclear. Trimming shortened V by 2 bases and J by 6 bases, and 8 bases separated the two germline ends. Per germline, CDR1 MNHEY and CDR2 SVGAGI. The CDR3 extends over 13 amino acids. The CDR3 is CASSYAVSQPQHF. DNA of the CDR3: TGTGCCAGCAGTTACGCGGTCTCTCAGCCCCAGCATTTT.

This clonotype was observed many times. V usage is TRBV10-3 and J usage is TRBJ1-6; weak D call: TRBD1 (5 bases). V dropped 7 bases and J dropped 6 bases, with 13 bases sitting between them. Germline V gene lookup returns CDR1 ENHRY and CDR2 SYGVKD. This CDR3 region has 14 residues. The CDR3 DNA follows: TGTGCCATCACGGAAGGGGCGGCTAATTCACCCCTCCACTTT. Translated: CAITEGAANSPLHF.

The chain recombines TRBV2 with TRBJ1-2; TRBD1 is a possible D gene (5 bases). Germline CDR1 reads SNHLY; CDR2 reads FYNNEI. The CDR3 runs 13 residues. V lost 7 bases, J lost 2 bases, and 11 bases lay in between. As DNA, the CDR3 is TGTGCCAGCAAACGGGACGCGAACTATGGCTACACCTTC. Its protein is CASKRDANYGYTF.

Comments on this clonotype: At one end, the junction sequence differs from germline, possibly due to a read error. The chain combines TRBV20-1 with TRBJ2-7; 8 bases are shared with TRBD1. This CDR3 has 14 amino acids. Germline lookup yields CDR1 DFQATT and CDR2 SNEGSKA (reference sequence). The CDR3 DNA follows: TGCAGTGCTAGGGGGCCAGGGGGCTCCTACGAGCAGTGCTTC. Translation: CSARGPGGSYEQCF.

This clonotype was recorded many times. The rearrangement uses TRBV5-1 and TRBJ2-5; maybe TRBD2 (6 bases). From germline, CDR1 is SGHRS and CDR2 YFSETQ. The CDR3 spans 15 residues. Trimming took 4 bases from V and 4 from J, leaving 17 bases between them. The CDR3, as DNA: TGCGCCAGCAGCCCCGAAGGAGGGGCTGGAGAGACCCAGTACTTC. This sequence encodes CASSPEGGAGETQYF.

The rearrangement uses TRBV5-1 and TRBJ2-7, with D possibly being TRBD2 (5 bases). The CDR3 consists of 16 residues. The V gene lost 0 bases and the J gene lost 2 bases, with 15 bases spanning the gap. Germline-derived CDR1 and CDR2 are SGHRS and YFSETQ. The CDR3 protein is CASSLGLGASTYEQYF. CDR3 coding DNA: TGCGCCAGCAGCTTGGGGTTGGGAGCGTCTACCTACGAGCAGTACTTC. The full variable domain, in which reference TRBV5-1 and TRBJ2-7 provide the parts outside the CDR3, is KAGVTQTPRYLIKTRGQQVTLSCSPISGHRSVSWYQQTPGQGLQFLFEYFSETQRNKGNFPGRFSGRQFSNSRSEMNVSTLELGDSALYLCASSLGLGASTYEQYFGPGTRLTVT.

The CDR3 is CSAKGTGSRTQYF. Here the CDR3 DNA reads TGCAGTGCCAAGGGAACCGGGAGTCGGACCCAGTACTTC. The genes are TRBV20-1 and TRBJ2-5, with D possibly TRBD2 on 6 matching bases. The CDR3 totals 13 residues. Germline assignment: CDR1 DFQATT and CDR2 SNEGSKA (reference sequence). Trimming shortened V by 6 bases and J by 7 bases, and 18 bases separated the two germline ends.

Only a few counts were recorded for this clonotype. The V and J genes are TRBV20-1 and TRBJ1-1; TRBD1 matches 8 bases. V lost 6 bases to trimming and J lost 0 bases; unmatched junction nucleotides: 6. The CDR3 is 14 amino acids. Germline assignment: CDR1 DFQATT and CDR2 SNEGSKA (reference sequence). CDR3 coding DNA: TGCAGTGCCGGGACAGGCAACATGAACACTGAAGCTTTCTTT. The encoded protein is CSAGTGNMNTEAFF.

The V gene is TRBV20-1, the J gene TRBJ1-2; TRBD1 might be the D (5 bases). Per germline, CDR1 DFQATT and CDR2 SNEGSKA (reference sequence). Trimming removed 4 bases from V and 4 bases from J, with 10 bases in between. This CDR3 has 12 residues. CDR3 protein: CSAIREPYGYTF. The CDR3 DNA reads TGCAGTGCTATCAGGGAACCCTATGGCTACACCTTC.

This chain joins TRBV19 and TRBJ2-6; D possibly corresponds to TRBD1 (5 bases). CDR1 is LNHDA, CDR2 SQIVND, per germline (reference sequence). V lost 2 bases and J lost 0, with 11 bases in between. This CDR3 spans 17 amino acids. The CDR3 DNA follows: TGTGCCAGTAGTATAAGGGGCGCTTTCTCTGGGGCCAACGTCCTGACTTTC. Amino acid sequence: CASSIRGAFSGANVLTF.

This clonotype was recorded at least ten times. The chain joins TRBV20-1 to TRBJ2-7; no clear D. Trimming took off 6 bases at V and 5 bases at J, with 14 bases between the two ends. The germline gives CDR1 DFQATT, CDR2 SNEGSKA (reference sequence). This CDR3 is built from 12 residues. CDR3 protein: CSAEIFVDEQYF. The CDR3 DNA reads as TGCAGTGCCGAGATATTCGTCGACGAGCAGTACTTC.

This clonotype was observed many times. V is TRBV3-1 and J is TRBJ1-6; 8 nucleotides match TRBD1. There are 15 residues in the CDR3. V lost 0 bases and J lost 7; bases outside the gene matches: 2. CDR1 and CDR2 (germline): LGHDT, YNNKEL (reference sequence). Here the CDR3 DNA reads TGTGCCAGCAGCCAAGATGGGACAGGCAATTCACCCCTCCACTTT. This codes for CASSQDGTGNSPLHF.

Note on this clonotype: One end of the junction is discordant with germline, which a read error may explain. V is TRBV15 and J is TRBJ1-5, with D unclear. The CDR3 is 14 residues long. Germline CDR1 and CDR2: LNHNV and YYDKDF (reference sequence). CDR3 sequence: CATSRQVSNQPQNF. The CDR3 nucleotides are TGTGCCACCAGCAGACAGGTGAGCAATCAGCCCCAGAATTTT.

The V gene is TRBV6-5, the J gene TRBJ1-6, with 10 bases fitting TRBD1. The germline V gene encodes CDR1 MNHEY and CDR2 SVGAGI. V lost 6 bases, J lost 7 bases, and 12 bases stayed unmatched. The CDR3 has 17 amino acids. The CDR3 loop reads CASRHDMTGGGNSPLHF. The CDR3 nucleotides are TGTGCCAGCAGGCACGACATGACAGGGGGCGGGAATTCACCCCTCCACTTT.

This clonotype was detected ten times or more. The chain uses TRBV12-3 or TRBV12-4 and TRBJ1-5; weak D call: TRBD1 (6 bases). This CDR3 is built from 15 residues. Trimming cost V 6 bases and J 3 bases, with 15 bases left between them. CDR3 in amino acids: CASSLGGTFNQPQHF. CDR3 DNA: TGTGCCAGCAGCCTAGGGGGGACTTTCAATCAGCCCCAGCATTTT.